The 25 T cell receptor beta chains listed next were all sequenced from one sample in a study of blood T cells in healthy people across ages. Alongside a J-beta primer mix, a sample-barcoded 5' primer served in a second PCR lasting about 7 to 11 cycles. TCRdb re-called the 5' RACE reads through MiXCR, storing one row per CDR3 protein. The data show around 600,000 distinct CDR3 sequences, under 55% seen once. What was sequenced was blood. These receptors were collected from a man older than 75 in good health.

CDR3 sequence reads: CASSLAGVPGPDTQYF. CDR3 nucleotides: TGTGCCAGCAGCTTAGCGGGTGTTCCAGGCCCAGATACGCAGTATTTT. The V gene is TRBV7-2, the J gene TRBJ2-3; no clear D. V lost 0 bases and J lost 4, with 14 bases in between. The CDR3 is made up of 16 amino acids. The germline V gene encodes CDR1 SGHTA and CDR2 FQGNSA. Filled out from reference TRBV7-2 and TRBJ2-3, the complete variable domain reads GAGVSQSPSNKVTEKGKDVELRCDPISGHTALYWYRQSLGQGLEFLIYFQGNSAPDKSGLPSDRFSAERTGGSVSTLTIQRTQQEDSAVYLCASSLAGVPGPDTQYFGPGTRLTVL.

This chain joins TRBV10-3 and TRBJ2-5; D unresolved. Trimming removed 6 bases from V and 7 bases from J, with 21 bases in between. Germline V gene sequence: CDR1 ENHRY, CDR2 SYGVKD. This CDR3 region has 15 residues. The CDR3 DNA reads TGTGCCATCAGCCCCTCCACGTCGGGCAGGCGGACCCAGTACTTC. Protein product: CAISPSTSGRRTQYF.

The chain couples TRBV6-2 or TRBV6-3 to TRBJ2-2; D remains ambiguous. The CDR3 is 11 amino acids. Trimming took off 4 bases at V and 4 bases at J, with 1 base between the two ends. CDR1 and CDR2 (germline): MNHEY, SVGEGT. The chain's CDR3 is CASSSTGELFF. In nucleotides, the CDR3 is TGTGCCAGCAGTTCCACCGGGGAGCTGTTTTTT.

J is TRBJ1-6 and V is TRBV7-2; no firm D call. Germline lookup yields CDR1 SGHTA and CDR2 FQGNSA. V was pared by 4 bases and J by 7 bases, with 14 bases between. The CDR3 totals 15 residues. The CDR3 here is CASSSFGPGNSPLHF. In DNA form, the CDR3 reads TGTGCCAGCAGCTCCTTTGGACCCGGCAATTCACCCCTCCACTTT.

On this clonotype: Sequence at one end of the junction differs from germline and may be a read error. This rearrangement joins TRBV6-5 to TRBJ1-1; unclear D gene. Germline V gene sequence: CDR1 MNHEY, CDR2 SVGAGI. The CDR3 is made up of 13 amino acids. The CDR3 sequence is CASSDSRTLSAFF. The CDR3 DNA reads TGTGCCAGCAGTGACTCGAGAACTCTTTCAGCTTTCTTT.

The chain employs TRBV18 and TRBJ2-1; no definite D call. The CDR3 totals 14 residues. V was cut by 3 bases and J by 0 bases, with 6 bases left in between. Germline V CDR1 and CDR2: KGHSH, LQKENI. CDR3 DNA: TGTGCCAGCTCACCGGCCAACTCCTACAATGAGCAGTTCTTC. Translation gives CASSPANSYNEQFF.

The rearrangement uses TRBV6-2 or TRBV6-3 and TRBJ1-5, with D possibly TRBD1 on 5 matching bases. CDR1 is MNHEY, CDR2 SVGEGT, per germline. CDR3 size: 15 residues. Trimming left V 6 bases short and J 2 bases short, with 14 bases between. The CDR3 here is CASSWGVGGNQPQHF. DNA for the CDR3: TGTGCCAGCAGCTGGGGCGTTGGGGGCAATCAGCCCCAGCATTTT.

V is TRBV5-1 and J is TRBJ2-7; 8 nucleotides agree with TRBD1. The CDR3 loop spans 15 amino acids. Trimming at V came to 4 bases and at J to 7 bases, leaving 13 bases not matched to a gene. Germline lookup yields CDR1 SGHRS and CDR2 YFSETQ. CDR3: CASSLRTGLGNEQYF. CDR3 DNA sequence: TGCGCCAGCAGCCTGCGGACAGGGTTGGGGAATGAGCAGTACTTC.

This clonotype was recorded only once. The V gene is TRBV21-1, the J gene TRBJ1-2. TRBV21-1 is deemed a pseudogene. This CDR3 has 15 residues. CDR3 protein: CASSCRDGPVYGYTF. DNA of the CDR3: TGTGCCAGCAGCTGCCGGGACGGCCCCGTCTATGGCTACACCTTC.

This clonotype was observed many times. The J gene is TRBJ2-7, the V gene TRBV7-9, with 7 bases fitting TRBD1. CDR3 length equals 14 residues. Germline V CDR1 and CDR2: SEHNR, FQNEAQ (reference sequence). V gave up 5 bases and J gave up 2 bases; unmatched junction bases: 6. CDR3 bases: TGTGCCAGCAGCCCAACGACAGGGCCCTACGAGCAGTACTTC. Amino acid sequence: CASSPTTGPYEQYF. Drawing the rest from reference TRBV7-9 and TRBJ2-7, the complete variable domain is DTGVSQNPRHKITKRGQNVTFRCDPISEHNRLYWYRQTLGQGPEFLTYFQNEAQLEKSRLLSDRFSAERPKGSFSTLEIQRTEQGDSAMYLCASSPTTGPYEQYFGPGTRLTVT.

This clonotype was detected only a few times. The genes are TRBV7-8 and TRBJ2-1; TRBD2 is a possible D gene (6 bases). CDR3 length: 14 residues. Trimming pared 2 bases from V and 5 bases from J, leaving 10 bases between. The V gene's germline CDR1 is SGHVS and CDR2 FQNEAQ. In nucleotides, the CDR3 is TGTGCCAGCAGCTTAATACGGGAGAACAATGAGCAGTTCTTC. The encoded protein is CASSLIRENNEQFF.

This clonotype has ten or more counts. The chain carries TRBV7-2 and TRBJ1-2; D remains ambiguous. V lost 1 base and J lost 7, with 10 bases in between. Germline-derived CDR1 and CDR2 are SGHTA and FQGNSA. This CDR3 is 13 amino acids long. As DNA, the CDR3 is TGTGCCAGCAGCTTAGTGGGAATCTCTGGCTACACCTTC. Its translation is CASSLVGISGYTF.

The V gene is TRBV29-1, the J gene TRBJ2-7; possible D gene TRBD1, 5 bases. In germline, CDR1 is SQVTM, CDR2 ANQGSEA. V lost 1 base and J lost 2, with 15 bases in between. The CDR3 has 15 amino acids. CDR3 sequence: CSVEVAHRPTYEQYF. The CDR3, as DNA: TGCAGCGTTGAAGTGGCGCACAGGCCCACCTACGAGCAGTACTTC.

This chain uses TRBV6-6 with TRBJ2-2, with TRBD2 matching over 7 bases. CDR3 length equals 16 residues. The V gene's germline CDR1 is MNHNY and CDR2 SVGAGI (reference sequence). V was clipped by 5 bases and J by 1 base; unmatched bases: 7. CDR3 bases: TGTGCCAGCAGTGCCTTCGTAGCGGGGAACACCGGGGAGCTGTTTTTT. Its translation: CASSAFVAGNTGELFF.

This clonotype occurred many times. The V gene is TRBV27, the J gene TRBJ2-3; 10 positions agree with TRBD1. CDR1 is MNHEY, CDR2 SMNVEV, per germline (reference sequence). V shed 3 bases, J shed 6 bases, and the junction held 6 bases outside the gene matches. The CDR3 length is 15 residues. In DNA, the CDR3 is TGTGCCAGCAGTTTGTGGACAGGGGGTTCCGATACGCAGTATTTT. It codes for CASSLWTGGSDTQYF.

This clonotype appeared once. The chain combines TRBV12-3 or TRBV12-4 with TRBJ1-2, with TRBD1 matching 9 bases. CDR3 length equals 14 residues. Germline trimming cut 3 bases from V and 8 bases from J; bases unmatched to any gene: 7. The CDR3 DNA reads as TGTGCCAGCAGTTTGCGGACAGGGGCAAGGGGCTACACCTTC. Its protein product is CASSLRTGARGYTF.

The rearrangement links TRBV5-1 to TRBJ2-7; TRBD1 matches 8 bases. The V and J ends lost 5 bases and 4 bases, in that order; junction bases with no gene match: 8. The CDR3 length is 14 residues. Germline values: CDR1 SGHRS, CDR2 YFSETQ. DNA for the CDR3: TGCGCCAGCAGAGGTGGACAGGGCGGTTACGAGCAGTACTTC. Amino acid sequence: CASRGGQGGYEQYF. The full variable domain, its missing parts supplied by reference TRBV5-1 and TRBJ2-7, is KAGVTQTPRYLIKTRGQQVTLSCSPISGHRSVSWYQQTPGQGLQFLFEYFSETQRNKGNFPGRFSGRQFSNSRSEMNVSTLELGDSALYLCASRGGQGGYEQYFGPGTRLTVT.

The count of this clonotype is one. The rearrangement uses TRBV6-2 or TRBV6-3 and TRBJ2-1; D might be TRBD1 (8 bases). V dropped 5 bases and J dropped 3 bases, with 23 bases sitting between them. The CDR3 runs to 18 residues. From germline, CDR1 is MNHEY and CDR2 SVGEGT. The CDR3 DNA follows: TGTGCCAGCAGTCCCTTCACAGGGGGGGGTCAGCACTACAATGAGCAGTTCTTC. Translating it yields CASSPFTGGGQHYNEQFF.

The chain joins TRBV28 to TRBJ2-3; TRBD1 matches 9 bases. The CDR3 is made up of 15 amino acids. Looked up from germline, CDR1 is MDHEN and CDR2 is SYDVKM. V was clipped by 5 bases and J by 3 bases; unmatched bases: 6. CDR3 sequence: CASSEQGARTDTQYF. CDR3 bases: TGTGCCAGCAGTGAACAGGGGGCGCGGACAGATACGCAGTATTTT.

The J gene is TRBJ1-2, the V gene TRBV20-1, with D possibly being TRBD1 (6 bases). The germline gives CDR1 DFQATT, CDR2 SNEGSKA (reference sequence). V dropped 8 bases and J dropped 8 bases, with 24 bases sitting between them. This CDR3 is built from 14 residues. The CDR3 DNA sequence: TGCAGTACTGTGGTGGGGGCGAGAAATCTAGGCTACACCTTC. Translating gives CSTVVGARNLGYTF.

The table lists this clonotype with a few counts. The gene calls are TRBV29-1 and TRBJ2-3, with TRBD2 identical over 11 bases. The CDR3 has 15 residues. Unmatched junction bases numbered 9, after V lost 7 bases and J lost 3 bases. Germline V lookup: CDR1 SQVTM, CDR2 ANQGSEA. CDR3: CSAPRLAGITDTQYF. CDR3 nucleotide sequence: TGCAGCGCCCCACGACTAGCGGGGATTACAGATACGCAGTATTTT.

This clonotype was observed a handful of times. The J gene is TRBJ2-7, the V gene TRBV28, with D possibly being TRBD2 (6 bases). Germline loops: CDR1 MDHEN, CDR2 SYDVKM. V lost 7 bases and J 4 bases, leaving 17 bases between the germline ends. The CDR3 has 14 amino acids. The CDR3 DNA is TGTGCCAGCATCCCCGGGAGCTTCCGATACGAGCAGTACTTC. Translated, it gives CASIPGSFRYEQYF.

The chain uses TRBV29-1 and TRBJ1-2; 10 bases align to TRBD1. V lost 7 bases, J lost 6 bases, and 2 bases stayed unmatched. From germline, CDR1 is SQVTM and CDR2 ANQGSEA. This CDR3 has 11 amino acids. CDR3 nucleotide sequence: TGCAGCGCCGGGACAGGGGATGGCTACACCTTC. Translation gives CSAGTGDGYTF.

In the case of this clonotype: A clone one base away is much larger, so this may be a read error. The J gene is TRBJ2-3, the V gene TRBV20-1; TRBD2 matches at 9 bases. Germline lookup yields CDR1 DFQATT and CDR2 SNEGSKA (reference sequence). V trimming: 5 bases; J trimming: 10 bases; junction bases outside the gene matches: 13. The length of the CDR3 is 14 residues. The CDR3 sequence: CSAHHSGRADAQYF. For the CDR3, the DNA is TGCAGTGCTCATCATAGCGGGAGAGCCGATGCGCAGTATTTT.

V gene TRBV7-2 combines with J gene TRBJ2-1; D is possibly TRBD2 (7 bases). Germline V gene data show CDR1 as SGHTA and CDR2 as FQGNSA. The CDR3 totals 13 residues. Trimming shortened V by 11 bases and J by 9 bases, and 20 bases separated the two germline ends. The DNA of the CDR3 is TGTGCCGGTGGGGGGGGGCGTCTCAGTGAGCAGTTCTTC. Amino acids: CAGGGGRLSEQFF. Full variable domain (missing parts from reference TRBV7-2 and TRBJ2-1): GAGVSQSPSNKVTEKGKDVELRCDPISGHTALYWYRQSLGQGLEFLIYFQGNSAPDKSGLPSDRFSAERTGGSVSTLTIQRTQQEDSAVYLCAGGGGRLSEQFFGPGTRLTVL.